Listed below are T cell receptor beta chains from one sample, sequenced in a study of a mutant IDH1 vaccine in newly diagnosed glioma. Clones were sequenced by immunoSEQ multiplex PCR, and TCRdb holds only the in-frame ones, with some missing. The sample lists 15,000 to 20,000 clones, roughly 95% occurring once. The material sequenced was peripheral blood mononuclear cells (PBMCs), taken from a glioma patient treated with radiotherapy, temozolomide or both. Receptors originate from a woman under 30 with glioma. Some clones in this sample may be carry-over from other donors' samples. Each CDR3 is given with its conserved first and last residue. The D gene is left open where the match is weak. Rows give clone size only sometimes, using once, few, many, or a class for an expanded clone.

v_gene,d_gene,abundance,j_gene,CDR3aa,CDR3nt
TRBV4-3,.,.,TRBJ2-7,CASSQDLLGPSYEQYF,TGCGCCAGCAGCCAAGATCTCTTGGGGCCCTCCTACGAGCAGTACTTC
TRBV6-5,.,once,TRBJ1-2,CASFAGGSSNYGYTF,TGTGCCAGCTTCGCGGGGGGCAGTTCCAACTATGGCTACACCTTC
TRBV5-6,TRBD2,.,TRBJ2-3,CASSSGGAATDTQYF,TGTGCCAGCAGCTCGGGGGGGGCGGCAACAGATACGCAGTATTTT
TRBV27,.,.,TRBJ1-4,CASSLYGSTNEKLFF,TGTGCCAGCAGTTTATACGGGTCAACTAATGAAAAACTGTTTTTT
TRBV19,TRBD1,.,TRBJ1-1,CASSIGPGGSEAFF,TGTGCCAGTAGTATAGGTCCAGGGGGATCCGAAGCTTTCTTT
TRBV5-1,TRBD1,.,TRBJ2-7,CASSQGQSLSYEQYF,TGCGCCAGCAGCCAGGGACAGTCGCTCTCCTACGAGCAGTACTTC
TRBV28,.,.,TRBJ1-1,CASSLYRAEAFF,TGTGCCAGCAGTTTATACAGGGCTGAAGCTTTCTTT
TRBV7-2,.,.,TRBJ1-4,CASSLGPGGATNEKLFF,TGTGCCAGCAGCTTAGGGCCAGGCGGAGCGACTAATGAAAAACTGTTTTTT
TRBV29-1,.,.,TRBJ1-2,CSVEGMRDHGYTF,TGCAGCGTTGAAGGTATGAGGGATCATGGCTACACCTTC
TRBV30,.,.,TRBJ2-2,CAWRTGHTGELFF,TGTGCCTGGAGAACAGGACACACCGGGGAGCTGTTTTTT
TRBV13,TRBD2,.,TRBJ2-1,CASSLGSSGANEQFF,TGTGCCAGCAGCTTAGGGTCTAGCGGTGCCAATGAGCAGTTCTTC
TRBV7-2,.,once,TRBJ1-1,CASSLGTPEAFF,TGTGCCAGCAGCTTGGGTACACCTGAAGCTTTCTTT
TRBV5-1,TRBD1,.,TRBJ2-3,CASSRTGADTQYF,TGCGCCAGCAGCAGAACAGGGGCAGATACGCAGTATTTT
TRBV7-9,.,.,TRBJ1-1,CASSPRDEMIAEAFF,TGTGCCAGCAGCCCTCGGGACGAGATGATAGCTGAAGCTTTCTTT
TRBV5-1,TRBD1,.,TRBJ2-5,CASSLGQGISLAETQYF,TGCGCCAGCAGTTTGGGACAGGGCATATCTCTCGCTGAGACCCAGTACTTC
TRBV5-1,.,.,TRBJ2-7,CASSTRQGAYEQYF,TGCGCCAGCAGCACCAGACAAGGGGCCTACGAGCAGTACTTC
TRBV27,TRBD2,few,TRBJ2-7,CASSSLEAGAYEQYF,TGTGCCAGCAGCTCCCTAGAGGCGGGGGCCTACGAGCAGTACTTC
TRBV7-8,.,.,TRBJ1-1,CASSPGTVNTEAFF,TGTGCCAGCAGCCCAGGGACGGTGAACACTGAAGCTTTCTTT
TRBV19,TRBD2,.,TRBJ2-1,CASSTSGSFYNEQFF,TGTGCCAGTAGCACTAGCGGGAGTTTCTACAATGAGCAGTTCTTC
TRBV7-2,.,.,TRBJ2-7,CASSLAGVSYEQYF,TGTGCCAGCAGCTTAGCGGGAGTCTCCTACGAGCAGTACTTC
TRBV12-5,.,.,TRBJ1-4,CATGGVNEKLFF,TGTGCCACCGGTGGAGTGAATGAAAAACTGTTTTTT
TRBV5-6,.,.,TRBJ1-1,CASSQGLEFTEAFF,TGTGCCAGCAGCCAGGGACTAGAGTTCACTGAAGCTTTCTTT
TRBV2,.,.,TRBJ2-5,CASTDYQETQYF,TGTGCCAGCACCGATTACCAAGAGACCCAGTACTTC
TRBV7-9,TRBD1,.,TRBJ1-1,CASSIGQGLGAFF,TGTGCCAGCAGCATCGGACAGGGGCTTGGGGCTTTCTTT
TRBV4-2,TRBD2,.,TRBJ2-1,CASSQGLAGASYNEQFF,TGTGCCAGCAGCCAGGGGCTAGCGGGGGCTTCCTACAATGAGCAGTTCTTC
TRBV6-5,.,.,TRBJ1-4,CASSYSGATFEKLFF,TGTGCCAGCAGTTACTCGGGCGCGACGTTTGAAAAACTGTTTTTT
TRBV28,TRBD2,.,TRBJ2-3,CASSLAGAGTDTQYF,TGTGCCAGCAGTCTAGCGGGAGCGGGCACAGATACGCAGTATTTT
TRBV5-4,.,.,TRBJ1-3,CASSPGPAVFRNTIYF,TGTGCCAGCAGCCCGGGGCCGGCCGTATTTCGGAACACCATATATTTT
TRBV5-5,.,.,TRBJ1-5,CASSLGGQGSNQPQHF,TGTGCCAGCAGCTTGGGAGGGCAGGGAAGCAATCAGCCCCAGCATTTT